The 5 T cell receptor beta chains presented below share a single source sample, sequenced in a study of shared clonotypes between healthy human individuals. CD45RO-negative, CCR7-selected cells formed the naive CD8 fraction, which excluded terminally differentiated effector memory CD45RA+ cells. Produced via immunoSEQ multiplex PCR; TCRdb's table is partial and in-frame only. The profile shows nearly 600,000 clones, just under 97% of them singletons. The sample taken for sequencing was naive CD8+ T cells sorted from blood. The receptor source for this set is a woman in her 30s in good health.

The chain combines TRBV2 with TRBJ2-7; TRBD1 matches 8 bases. Germline CDR1 SNHLY, CDR2 FYNNEI. With V trimmed by 3 bases and J by 0 bases, 7 bases remained unmatched. The length of the CDR3 is 16 residues. The CDR3 protein is CASSDEGQDSSYEQYF. The CDR3 nucleotides read TGTGCCAGCAGTGACGAGGGACAGGACAGCTCCTACGAGCAGTACTTC.

This clone was counted once. The CDR3 nucleotides are TGTGCCAGTACCCCTTACGAAGGATCCTACAATGAGCAGTTCTTC. This codes for CASTPYEGSYNEQFF. The chain employs TRBV19 and TRBJ2-1; D ambiguous. Trimming removed 7 bases from V and 1 base from J, with 14 bases in between. Germline loops: CDR1 LNHDA, CDR2 SQIVND (reference sequence). This CDR3 spans 15 amino acids.

The genes are TRBV4-1 and TRBJ2-7; TRBD1 matches 8 bases. The J segment lost 2 bases and the V segment lost 6 bases, leaving 9 bases of the junction unmatched. The V gene's germline CDR1 is MGHRA and CDR2 YSYEKL. This CDR3 contains 15 residues. The CDR3 nucleotides read TGCGCCAGCAGTCACACCGGGACAGGACCCTACGAGCAGTACTTC. It codes for CASSHTGTGPYEQYF.

CDR3 sequence (DNA): TGTGCCAGCAGTTCAATCCTAGGGGGAGACGAGCAGTTCTTC. It is translated as CASSSILGGDEQFF. This chain connects TRBV6-5 to TRBJ2-1, with D possibly matching TRBD1 (6 bases). V was cut by 4 bases and J by 10 bases, with 17 bases left in between. The CDR3 extends over 14 amino acids. The V gene's germline CDR1 is MNHEY and CDR2 SVGAGI.

The genes are TRBV6-5 and TRBJ2-3; 10 bases fit TRBD2. Germline CDR1 MNHEY, CDR2 SVGAGI. The CDR3 covers 15 residues. The trim removed 7 bases at V and 2 bases at J, leaving 6 bases unmatched. The CDR3 loop reads CASTPLAGNTDTQYF. In nucleotides, the CDR3 is TGTGCCAGCACCCCACTAGCGGGGAACACAGATACGCAGTATTTT.